What follows is one T cell receptor (beta chain) and its context. Its antigen is currently unknown. The record originates from a study of shared clonotypes between healthy human individuals. Overall study: Per donor, CD8 memory used one plate, CD8 naive used two, CD4 memory used three and CD4 naive used three.

Sequencing was performed with immunoSEQ multiplex PCR; in TCRdb, only in-frame clones are kept and a portion is missing. The sample records some 580,000 clones, around 97% being singletons. The CDR3 is made up of 15 amino acids. The ends were cut back, 6 bases at V and 2 bases at J, with 14 bases in the middle. Germline-derived CDR1 and CDR2 are MDHEN and SYDVKM. Study observations and caveats: Only blood was sampled, and tissue TCR repertoires likely differ from blood ones. Clonotype sharing across donors was expected to vary with sequencing depth. Around 5% of naive CD4 clonotypes were shared across four donors.

Sequenced material: naive CD4+ T cells sorted from blood. Sample subset: CD45RA+ positively selected. The clonotype comes from a woman aged 25 to 45 in good health. The chain joins TRBV28 to TRBJ1-5, with D tentatively TRBD1 (5 bases). DNA for the CDR3: TGTGCCAGCAGCCTGGGGGGAGTTCGCAATCAGCCCCAGCATTTT. It is translated as CASSLGGVRNQPQHF.